This TCR beta chain comes out of a study of T cell changes during pregnancy in multiple sclerosis. The CDR3 loop spans 16 amino acids. The trim removed 4 bases at V and 6 bases at J, leaving 10 bases unmatched. Germline CDR1 is SNHLY and CDR2 is FYNNEI. Only in-frame clones appear in the TCRdb table, and some are missing; sequencing was by immunoSEQ multiplex PCR. The table shows several thousand clones, with 87% occurring only once. The source of this sequence is a female donor in good health, enrolled as a control in a pregnancy study. The chain recombines TRBV2 with TRBJ2-3; 10 bases are a match to TRBD2. Sequenced material: CD8+ T cells from peripheral blood mononuclear cells, taken in the first trimester of pregnancy. The CDR3 nucleotides read TGTGCCAGCAGTGGGCGGCTAGCGGGAGTTGGTGATACGCAGTATTTT. Amino acid sequence: CASSGRLAGVGDTQYF.